This T cell receptor (beta chain) was profiled in a study of blood T cell repertoires in COVID-19. Study as a whole: T cells, B-cell-depleted T cells, or PBMCs supplied cDNA or gDNA.

Methods used by the authors: Reference gene primer amplification yielded estimated nucleated cell counts. Libraries were prepared by immunoSEQ multiplex PCR; TCRdb keeps only in-frame clonotypes and omits some of them. That table is the source of V, J and clone size, and D and trimming were worked out from the DNA. This table has 350,000 or so clones, 70% to 90% appearing once. The CDR3 totals 15 residues. V dropped 1 base and J dropped 9; count of bases not matched to a gene: 9. Germline V CDR1 and CDR2: SQVTM, ANQGSEA. The chain carries TRBV29-1 and TRBJ2-1, with 10 bases identical to TRBD2. The specimen sequenced was PBMCs or T cells enriched from blood (not recorded which). The receptor was derived from a middle-aged woman with acute COVID-19. The CDR3 protein is CSVEGQSGRAAEQFF. CDR3 in DNA: TGCAGCGTTGAAGGACAGAGCGGGAGGGCCGCTGAGCAGTTCTTC.